The T cell receptor beta chain under discussion was sequenced for a study of PD-1 blockade in classical Hodgkin lymphoma. Study as a whole: Once every 2 weeks, patients received intravenous nivolumab at 3 mg/kg.

Study outcomes and limitations: Exclusion was applied to patients who started nivolumab under 1 year after ASCT. Complete responders had baseline diversity similar to newly diagnosed patients.

Relapse was seen in all patients after autologous stem cell transplantation, and brentuximab vedotin exposure was variable. Comment on this clone: The antigen remains undetermined.

Clones were read by immunoSEQ multiplex PCR, and TCRdb kept only the in-frame ones, dropping some. The table includes roughly 10,000 clones, roughly 80% detected once. CDR3 length: 15 amino acids. Sequencing was performed on peripheral blood mononuclear cells (PBMCs), taken before the second cycle of nivolumab. The chain uses TRBV21-1 and TRBJ2-1. TRBV21-1 is described as a pseudogene. The receptor was isolated from a human donor with classical Hodgkin lymphoma. The chain's CDR3 is CASSTRGQPPFTQFF. CDR3 DNA: TGTGCCAGCAGCACCCGTGGTCAGCCTCCCTTCACTCAGTTCTTC.